A single sample gave rise to the 19 T cell receptor beta chains below, sequenced in a study of siplizumab effects on memory and regulatory T cells. The method was immunoSEQ multiplex PCR; TCRdb's version includes in-frame clones alone and lacks a portion of them. The sample lists 100,000 to 110,000 clones; approximately 94% were seen once. The sequencing sample was made of non-Treg CD4+ T cells sorted from blood. The receptors were sampled from a human donor in good health.

V gene TRBV2 combines with J gene TRBJ1-1; no firm D call. This CDR3 spans 14 amino acids. CDR1 is SNHLY, CDR2 FYNNEI, per germline. Between the trimmed V and J ends, which lost 3 bases and 2 bases, there was a span of 10 bases. This CDR3 is CASSDYQKNTEAFF. The CDR3 nucleotides are TGTGCCAGCAGTGACTACCAAAAAAACACTGAAGCTTTCTTT.

This clone was detected once. The genes are TRBV18 and TRBJ2-1, with D possibly TRBD1 on 5 matching bases. V lost 5 bases and J lost 0, with 11 bases in between. The CDR3 contains 15 residues. Germline values: CDR1 KGHSH, CDR2 LQKENI. CDR3 DNA sequence: TGTGCCAGCTCAGGGATGGGGCCCTCCTACAATGAGCAGTTCTTC. It specifies CASSGMGPSYNEQFF. Complete variable domain (other parts from reference TRBV18 and TRBJ2-1): NAGVMQNPRHLVRRRGQEARLRCSPMKGHSHVYWYRQLPEEGLKFMVYLQKENIIDESGMPKERFSAEFPKEGPSILRIQQVVRGDSAAYFCASSGMGPSYNEQFFGPGTRLTVL.

The chain joins TRBV7-6 to TRBJ2-3, with D unclear. CDR3 length: 13 amino acids. V was cut by 1 base and J by 2 bases, with 4 bases left in between. CDR1 SGHVS and CDR2 FNYEAQ come from the germline V gene. The CDR3 protein is CASSLGDTDTQYF. The DNA for the CDR3 is TGTGCCAGCAGCTTAGGTGACACAGATACGCAGTATTTT.

This clone was counted a few times. The chain couples TRBV7-9 to TRBJ1-4; 10 nucleotides line up with TRBD1. The germline V gene encodes CDR1 SEHNR and CDR2 FQNEAQ (reference sequence). Trimming cost V 5 bases and J 5 bases; bases outside gene matches: 2. The CDR3 runs to 14 residues. Here the CDR3 reads CASSRTGGNEKLFF. For the CDR3, the DNA is TGTGCCAGCAGCCGGACAGGGGGAAATGAAAAACTGTTTTTT.

The chain combines TRBV19 with TRBJ1-1, with 10 bases that match TRBD1. The germline V gene encodes CDR1 LNHDA and CDR2 SQIVND (reference sequence). With 5 bases clipped from V and 4 bases from J, the junction kept 13 bases outside the gene matches. The CDR3 covers 17 residues. The CDR3 spells CASSFDDRGQVSTEAFF. The CDR3 bases are TGTGCCAGTAGTTTCGATGACAGGGGGCAAGTTTCCACTGAAGCTTTCTTT.

The genes are TRBV6-6 and TRBJ1-1; the match to TRBD1 covers 11 bases. The CDR3 spans 14 residues. Per the germline V gene, CDR1 is MNHNY and CDR2 is SVGAGI (reference sequence). V lost 5 bases and J lost 6; bases outside the gene matches: 5. In nucleotides, the CDR3 is TGTGCCAGCAGTAAGGGACAGGGGGTCCCTGAAGCTTTCTTT. It encodes CASSKGQGVPEAFF.

This chain uses TRBV28 with TRBJ2-1; 7 bases align to TRBD1. Trimming took 6 bases from V and 5 from J; bases not matched to a gene: 4. This CDR3 region has 13 residues. Per germline, CDR1 MDHEN and CDR2 SYDVKM. The CDR3 region has the DNA TGTGCCAGCAGCACGACAGGGAACAATGAGCAGTTCTTC. The encoded protein is CASSTTGNNEQFF.

The chain carries TRBV9 and TRBJ2-5, with D perhaps assigned TRBD1 or TRBD2 (5 bases each). The V and J ends lost 4 bases and 4 bases respectively, with 14 bases between them. Germline CDR1 reads SGDLS; CDR2 reads YYNGEE. The CDR3 extends over 14 amino acids. The DNA of the CDR3 is TGTGCCAGCAGCACCGGGGCTAGCCGAGAGACCCAGTACTTC. It yields the protein CASSTGASRETQYF.

V gene TRBV5-4 combines with J gene TRBJ2-1; D possibly matches TRBD1 or TRBD2 (6 bases each). CDR3 length equals 14 residues. Trimming removed 4 bases from V and 2 bases from J, with 10 bases in between. CDR1 and CDR2 (germline): SGHNT, YYREEE (reference sequence). In DNA, the CDR3 is TGTGCCAGCAGCGGAGGGGGAGCCTACAATGAGCAGTTCTTC. Protein product: CASSGGGAYNEQFF. The complete variable domain, with remaining parts taken from reference TRBV5-4 and TRBJ2-1, reads ETGVTQSPTHLIKTRGQQVTLRCSSQSGHNTVSWYQQALGQGPQFIFQYYREEENGRGNFPPRFSGLQFPNYSSELNVNALELDDSALYLCASSGGGAYNEQFFGPGTRLTVL.

The V gene is TRBV6-1, the J gene TRBJ1-1; D gene unclear. The germline V gene has CDR1 MNHNS and CDR2 SASEGT. The CDR3 has 12 residues. V was cut by 2 bases and J by 10 bases, with 11 bases left in between. The CDR3, as DNA: TGTGCCAGCAGTGAATCTTTGGCTGGAGCTTTCTTT. Its protein is CASSESLAGAFF.

This clone was picked up one time. This rearrangement joins TRBV11-3 to TRBJ2-1; 12 bases are shared with TRBD2. The V gene end was trimmed by 6 bases and the J gene end by 4 bases; junction bases not matched to a gene: 4. The CDR3 has 15 amino acids. Looked up from germline, CDR1 is SGHNT and CDR2 is YENEEA. The CDR3 spells CASRTSGSEYNEQFF. Here the CDR3 DNA reads TGTGCCAGCAGGACTAGCGGGAGTGAGTACAATGAGCAGTTCTTC.

J is TRBJ1-6 and V is TRBV11-2, with D possibly TRBD1 on 5 matching bases. Germline V CDR1 and CDR2: SGHAT, FQNNGV. CDR3 length: 15 residues. Trimming removed 1 base at V and 6 bases at J, with 10 bases between. CDR3 sequence reads: CASSLVGRANSPLHF. The CDR3 DNA reads as TGTGCCAGCAGCTTAGTGGGCAGGGCTAATTCACCCCTCCACTTT.

The chain uses TRBV10-3 and TRBJ2-1, with 9 nucleotides matching TRBD2. The CDR3 is 17 amino acids. V lost 0 bases, J lost 3 bases, and 6 bases stayed unmatched. In germline, CDR1 is ENHRY, CDR2 SYGVKD. For the CDR3, the DNA is TGTGCCATCAGTGAGTCGATAGCGGGAGACCTCTACAATGAGCAGTTCTTC. This sequence encodes CAISESIAGDLYNEQFF.

The rearrangement uses TRBV7-9 and TRBJ1-1; the D is unclear. The V end lost 6 bases, the J end lost 11 bases, and 22 bases lay between the germline ends. This CDR3 is 14 amino acids long. Germline lookup yields CDR1 SEHNR and CDR2 FQNEAQ (reference sequence). The CDR3 DNA sequence: TGTGCCAGCAGAAGTAACGGGCTCCTCCTTCCGGCTTTCTTT. Its protein product is CASRSNGLLLPAFF.

The chain is built from TRBV5-1 and TRBJ2-7; D may be TRBD1 (7 bases). This CDR3 region has 14 residues. The germline V and J ends were trimmed by 1 base and 0 bases, with 8 bases remaining between them. Germline V gene data show CDR1 as SGHRS and CDR2 as YFSETQ. The CDR3 region is CASSLQGGSYEQYF. The CDR3 region has the DNA TGCGCCAGCAGCTTGCAGGGGGGCTCCTACGAGCAGTACTTC.

With respect to this clone: A read error may account for a junction end that differs from germline. Other DNA variants within this sample encode the same CDR3. In DNA form, the CDR3 reads TGCGCCAGCCACAAGACTAGCGGGAAGAGTAATGAGCAGCTCTTC. This codes for CASHKTSGKSNEQLF. V usage is TRBV6-5 and J usage is TRBJ2-1; 11 nucleotides match TRBD2. The germline V gene has CDR1 MNHEY and CDR2 SVGAGI. CDR3 length equals 15 residues.

The gene calls are TRBV5-1 and TRBJ2-1, with TRBD2 identical over 12 bases. This CDR3 region has 18 residues. J was trimmed by 10 bases and V by 2 bases; bases with no gene match: 16. Germline V gives CDR1 SGHRS, CDR2 YFSETQ. CDR3 bases: TGCGCCAGCAGCTTAACCACTAGCGGGAGGACCGAGCTTTGGGAGCAGTTCTTC. Its protein is CASSLTTSGRTELWEQFF. Full variable domain (outside the CDR3, taken from reference TRBV5-1 and TRBJ2-1): KAGVTQTPRYLIKTRGQQVTLSCSPISGHRSVSWYQQTPGQGLQFLFEYFSETQRNKGNFPGRFSGRQFSNSRSEMNVSTLELGDSALYLCASSLTTSGRTELWEQFFGPGTRLTVL.

The chain is built from TRBV13 and TRBJ2-4, with 12 bases identical to TRBD2. CDR1 is PRHDT, CDR2 FYEKMQ, per germline (reference sequence). The CDR3 is 16 amino acids. The J segment lost 9 bases and the V segment lost 5 bases, leaving 11 bases of the junction unmatched. CDR3 sequence (DNA): TGTGCCAGCAGCCTTAATCCTAGCGGGAGGGCCCCCATTCAGTACTTC. This gives the protein CASSLNPSGRAPIQYF.

The V and J genes are TRBV18 and TRBJ2-1, with D hard to call. V lost 0 bases and J 7 bases, leaving 7 bases between the germline ends. Germline V gene lookup returns CDR1 KGHSH and CDR2 LQKENI. The CDR3 contains 13 residues. The CDR3 protein is CASSPPVRNEQFF. Written as DNA, the CDR3 is TGTGCCAGCTCACCACCGGTGCGGAATGAGCAGTTCTTC.